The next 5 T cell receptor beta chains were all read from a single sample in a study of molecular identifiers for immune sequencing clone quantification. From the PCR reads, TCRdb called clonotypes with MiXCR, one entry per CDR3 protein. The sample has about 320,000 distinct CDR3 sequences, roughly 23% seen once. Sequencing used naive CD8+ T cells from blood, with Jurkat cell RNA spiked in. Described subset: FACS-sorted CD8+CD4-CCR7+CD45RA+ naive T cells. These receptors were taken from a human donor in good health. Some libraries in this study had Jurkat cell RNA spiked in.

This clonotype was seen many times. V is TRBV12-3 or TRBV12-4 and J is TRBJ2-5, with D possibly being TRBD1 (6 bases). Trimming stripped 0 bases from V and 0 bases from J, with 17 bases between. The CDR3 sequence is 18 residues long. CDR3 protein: CASSLAKGQVSDQETQYF. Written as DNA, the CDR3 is TGTGCCAGCAGTTTAGCTAAGGGACAAGTAAGCGACCAAGAGACCCAGTACTTC.

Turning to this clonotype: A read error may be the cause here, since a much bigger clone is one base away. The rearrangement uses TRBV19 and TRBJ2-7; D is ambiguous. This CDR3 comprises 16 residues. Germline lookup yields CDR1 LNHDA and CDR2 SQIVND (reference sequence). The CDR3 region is CASGMSPGRIDYEQYF. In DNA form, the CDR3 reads TGTGCCAGTGGTATGTCGCCGGGCCGGATAGACTACGAGCAGTACTTC.

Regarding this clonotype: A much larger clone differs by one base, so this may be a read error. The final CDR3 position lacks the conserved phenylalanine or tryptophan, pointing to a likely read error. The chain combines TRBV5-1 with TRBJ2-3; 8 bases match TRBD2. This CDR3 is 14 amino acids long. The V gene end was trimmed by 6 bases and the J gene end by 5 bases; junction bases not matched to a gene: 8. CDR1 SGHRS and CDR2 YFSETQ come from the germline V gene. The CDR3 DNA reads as TGCGCCAGCAAGACGGGGGGGGTAGAAGATACGCAGTATCTT. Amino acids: CASKTGGVEDTQYL.

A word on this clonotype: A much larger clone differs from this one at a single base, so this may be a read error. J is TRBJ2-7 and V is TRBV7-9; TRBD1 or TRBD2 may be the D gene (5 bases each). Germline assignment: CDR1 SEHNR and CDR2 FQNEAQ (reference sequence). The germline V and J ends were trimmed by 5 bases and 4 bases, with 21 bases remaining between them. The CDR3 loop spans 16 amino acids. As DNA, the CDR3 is TGTGCCAGCAGCAGAGTAGATGGGGACGGGATTTACGAGCAGTACTTC. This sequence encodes CASSRVDGDGIYEQYF.

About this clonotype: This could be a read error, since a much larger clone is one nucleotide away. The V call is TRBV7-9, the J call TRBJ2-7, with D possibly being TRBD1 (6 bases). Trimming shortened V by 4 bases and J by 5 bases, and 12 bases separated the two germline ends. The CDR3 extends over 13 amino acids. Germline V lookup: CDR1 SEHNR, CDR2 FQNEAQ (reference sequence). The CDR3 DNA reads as TGTGCCAGCAGCTGTGTGGGGGCGGACGAGCAGTACTTC. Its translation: CASSCVGADEQYF.